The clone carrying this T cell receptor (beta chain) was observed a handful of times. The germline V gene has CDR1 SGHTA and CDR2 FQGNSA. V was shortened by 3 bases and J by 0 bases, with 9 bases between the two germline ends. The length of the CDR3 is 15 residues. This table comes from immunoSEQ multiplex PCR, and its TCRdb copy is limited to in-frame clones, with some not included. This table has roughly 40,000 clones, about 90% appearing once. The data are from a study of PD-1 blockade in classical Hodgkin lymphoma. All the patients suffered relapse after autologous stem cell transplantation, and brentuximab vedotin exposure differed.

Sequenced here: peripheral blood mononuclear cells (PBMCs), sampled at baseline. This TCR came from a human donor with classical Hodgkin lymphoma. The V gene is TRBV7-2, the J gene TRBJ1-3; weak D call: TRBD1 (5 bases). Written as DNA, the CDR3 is TGTGCCAGCAGCTTTTCTGGGGGCTCTGGAAACACCATATATTTT. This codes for CASSFSGGSGNTIYF.